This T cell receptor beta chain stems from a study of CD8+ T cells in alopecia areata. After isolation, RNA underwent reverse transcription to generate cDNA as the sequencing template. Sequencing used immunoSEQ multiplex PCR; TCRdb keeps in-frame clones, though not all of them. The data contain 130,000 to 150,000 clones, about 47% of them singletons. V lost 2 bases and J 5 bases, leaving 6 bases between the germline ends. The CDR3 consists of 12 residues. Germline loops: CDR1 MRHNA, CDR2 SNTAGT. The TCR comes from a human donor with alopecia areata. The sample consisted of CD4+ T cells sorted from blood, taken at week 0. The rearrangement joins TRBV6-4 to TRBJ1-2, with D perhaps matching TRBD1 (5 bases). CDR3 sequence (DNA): TGTGCCAGCAGTGACGGGGGATATGGCTACACCTTC. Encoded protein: CASSDGGYGYTF.